This paragraph covers one T cell receptor (beta chain) sequence. The sample belongs to a study of long-term antiretroviral therapy in people with HIV. V gave up 2 bases and J gave up 1 base, with 6 bases separating them. The germline V gene has CDR1 SGHRS and CDR2 YFSETQ. There are 13 residues in the CDR3. The immunoSEQ assay was v3.0, run at survey level. The data were produced by immunoSEQ multiplex PCR, yet TCRdb's version contains in-frame clones alone and is incomplete. The sample lists 13,000 or so clones, around 77% occurring once. The chain recombines TRBV5-1 with TRBJ1-1; D gene ambiguous. The input for sequencing was unsorted PBMCs, taken 1.3 years after starting antiretroviral therapy. The receptor was isolated from a woman younger than 30 with HIV. The DNA for the CDR3 is TGCGCCAGCAGCTTTGGTAAGAACACTGAAGCTTTCTTT. Translated, it gives CASSFGKNTEAFF.